This passage covers 4 T cell receptor beta chains from one sample sequenced in a study of OX40 agonist ivuxolimab in advanced cancers. Sequencing used immunoSEQ multiplex PCR; TCRdb keeps in-frame clones, though not all of them. The profile covers 76,000 or so clones, with about 93% appearing a single time and around 5.9% taken by the ten largest. Source: CD4+ or CD8+ T cells sorted from blood, taken in a trial of the OX40 agonist ivuxolimab. The receptor set was obtained from an adult with an advanced solid tumor such as melanoma, head and neck, liver or kidney cancer.

The chain links TRBV11-3 to TRBJ2-7; D remains ambiguous. The CDR3 length is 14 residues. Germline CDR1 is SGHNT and CDR2 is YENEEA. V lost 5 bases to trimming and J lost 3 bases, with 14 bases between them. In DNA form, the CDR3 reads TGTGCCAGCAGCCGTAAGGACGGAAACTACGAGCAGTACTTC. Translation gives CASSRKDGNYEQYF.

This rearrangement joins TRBV27 to TRBJ2-7; TRBD2 matches 7 bases. There are 16 residues in the CDR3. Germline V gene lookup returns CDR1 MNHEY and CDR2 SMNVEV (reference sequence). Trimming took 4 bases from V and 1 from J; bases not matched to a gene: 10. DNA of the CDR3: TGTGCCAGCAGTTCCCCCCGGAGGGAGGGATCCTACGAGCAGTACTTC. It yields the protein CASSSPRREGSYEQYF.

This CDR3 is CASSSLGDYTGELFF. In DNA form, the CDR3 reads TGTGCCAGCAGCTCCTTGGGGGACTACACCGGGGAGCTGTTTTTT. The V call is TRBV9, the J call TRBJ2-2, with D tentatively TRBD2 (6 bases). The CDR3 has 15 amino acids. Trimming took off 4 bases at V and 3 bases at J, with 13 bases between the two ends. CDR1 is SGDLS and CDR2 is YYNGEE in the germline V gene.

The chain uses TRBV11-2 and TRBJ1-3; the D gene is possibly TRBD1 (5 bases). The CDR3 extends over 15 amino acids. V lost 8 bases to trimming and J lost 2 bases, with 16 bases between them. CDR1 is SGHAT and CDR2 is FQNNGV in the germline V gene. CDR3 in DNA: TGTGCCAGCCTTGGAATCGGGACCGCTGGAAACACCATATATTTT. It codes for CASLGIGTAGNTIYF.